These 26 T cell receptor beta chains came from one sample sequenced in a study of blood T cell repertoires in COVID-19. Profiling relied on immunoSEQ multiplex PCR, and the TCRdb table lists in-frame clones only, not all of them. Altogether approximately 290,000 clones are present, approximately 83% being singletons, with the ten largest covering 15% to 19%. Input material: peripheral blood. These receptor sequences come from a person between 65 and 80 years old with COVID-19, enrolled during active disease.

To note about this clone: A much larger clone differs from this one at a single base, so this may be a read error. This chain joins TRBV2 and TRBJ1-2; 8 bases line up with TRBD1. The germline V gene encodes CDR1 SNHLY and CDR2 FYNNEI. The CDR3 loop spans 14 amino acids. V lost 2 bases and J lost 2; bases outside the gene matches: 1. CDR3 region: CASSENRGNYGYTF. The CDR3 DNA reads TGTGCCAGCAGTGAAAACAGGGGGAACTATGGCTACACCTTC.

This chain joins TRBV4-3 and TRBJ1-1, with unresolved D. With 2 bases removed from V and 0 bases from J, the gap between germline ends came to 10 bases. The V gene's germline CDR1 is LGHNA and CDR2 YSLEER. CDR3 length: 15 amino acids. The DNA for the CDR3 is TGCGCCAGCAGCCAACAAAGGGAGTTGAACACTGAAGCTTTCTTT. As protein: CASSQQRELNTEAFF.

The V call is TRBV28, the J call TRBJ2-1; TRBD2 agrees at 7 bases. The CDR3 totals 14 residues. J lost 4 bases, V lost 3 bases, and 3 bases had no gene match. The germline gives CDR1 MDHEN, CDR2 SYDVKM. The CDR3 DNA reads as TGTGCCAGCAGTTTCCTCGGGGGGTACAATGAGCAGTTCTTC. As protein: CASSFLGGYNEQFF.

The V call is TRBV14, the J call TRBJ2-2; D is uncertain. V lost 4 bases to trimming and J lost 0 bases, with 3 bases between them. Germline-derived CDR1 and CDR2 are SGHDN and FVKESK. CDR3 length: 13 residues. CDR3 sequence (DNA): TGTGCCAGCAGCCGCGCGAACACCGGGGAGCTGTTTTTT. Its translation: CASSRANTGELFF.

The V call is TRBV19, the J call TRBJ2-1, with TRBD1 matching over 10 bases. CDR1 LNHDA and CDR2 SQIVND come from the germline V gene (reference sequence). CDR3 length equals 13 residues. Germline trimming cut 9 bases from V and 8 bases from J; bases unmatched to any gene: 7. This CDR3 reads CASRDRGRDEQFF. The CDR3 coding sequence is TGTGCCAGCCGGGACAGGGGACGGGATGAGCAGTTCTTC.

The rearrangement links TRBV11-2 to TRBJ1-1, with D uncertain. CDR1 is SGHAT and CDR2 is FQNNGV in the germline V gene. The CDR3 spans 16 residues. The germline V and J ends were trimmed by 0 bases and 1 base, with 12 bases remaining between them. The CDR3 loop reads CASSLDGGLGNTEAFF. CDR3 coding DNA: TGTGCCAGCAGCTTAGATGGCGGGTTGGGGAACACTGAAGCTTTCTTT.

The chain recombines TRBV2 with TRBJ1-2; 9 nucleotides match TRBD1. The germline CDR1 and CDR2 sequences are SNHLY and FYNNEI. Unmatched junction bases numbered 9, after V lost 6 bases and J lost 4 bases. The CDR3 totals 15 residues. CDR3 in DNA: TGTGCCAGCAGGGACAGGGGTCAGGGCATCTATGGCTACACCTTC. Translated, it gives CASRDRGQGIYGYTF.

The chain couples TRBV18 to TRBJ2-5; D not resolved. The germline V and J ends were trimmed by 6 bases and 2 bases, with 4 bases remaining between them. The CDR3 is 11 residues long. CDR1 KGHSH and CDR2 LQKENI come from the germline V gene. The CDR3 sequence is CASSQQETQYF. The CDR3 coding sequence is TGTGCCAGCTCTCAACAAGAGACCCAGTACTTC.

CDR3 sequence: CASSTPDWEGYNEQFF. CDR3 sequence (DNA): TGTGCCAGCAGTACCCCGGACTGGGAAGGCTACAATGAGCAGTTCTTC. The chain has TRBV6-2 or TRBV6-3 and TRBJ2-1; maybe TRBD2 (5 bases). The CDR3 is 16 residues long. Germline CDR1 reads MNHEY; CDR2 reads SVGEGT. V shed 5 bases and J shed 3 bases, with 17 bases lying between them.

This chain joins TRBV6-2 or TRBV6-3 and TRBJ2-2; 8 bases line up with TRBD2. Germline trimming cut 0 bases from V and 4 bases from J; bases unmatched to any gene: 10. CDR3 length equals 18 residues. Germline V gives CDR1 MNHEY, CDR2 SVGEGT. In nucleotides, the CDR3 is TGTGCCAGCAGTTACTCTGCATTAGCGGGGCTCGGCACCGGGGAGCTGTTTTTT. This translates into CASSYSALAGLGTGELFF.

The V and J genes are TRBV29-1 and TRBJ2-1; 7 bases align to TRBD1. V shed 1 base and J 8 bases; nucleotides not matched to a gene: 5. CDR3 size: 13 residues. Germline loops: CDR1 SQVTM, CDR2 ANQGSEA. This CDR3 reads CSVEVTGTDEQFF. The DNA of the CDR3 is TGCAGCGTTGAAGTGACAGGGACCGATGAGCAGTTCTTC.

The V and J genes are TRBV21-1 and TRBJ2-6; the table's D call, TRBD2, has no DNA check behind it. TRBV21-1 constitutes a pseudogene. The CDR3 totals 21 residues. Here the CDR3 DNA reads TGTGCCAGCAGCAACGGAGGGGCCCAACAGATTACCCCATCTGGGGCCAACGTCCTGACTTTC. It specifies CASSNGGAQQITPSGANVLTF.

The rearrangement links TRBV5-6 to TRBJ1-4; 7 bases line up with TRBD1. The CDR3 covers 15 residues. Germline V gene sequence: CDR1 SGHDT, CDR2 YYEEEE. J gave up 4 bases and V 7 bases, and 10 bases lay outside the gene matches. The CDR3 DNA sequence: TGTGCCAGCGGTAGACAAGACAGGGATAATGAAAAACTGTTTTTT. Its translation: CASGRQDRDNEKLFF.

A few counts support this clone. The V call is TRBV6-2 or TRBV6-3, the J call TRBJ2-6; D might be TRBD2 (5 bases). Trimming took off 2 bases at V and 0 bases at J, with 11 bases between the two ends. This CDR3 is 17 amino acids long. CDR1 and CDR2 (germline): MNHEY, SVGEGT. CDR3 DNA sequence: TGTGCCAGCAGTTACGAGCGGATCCCCTCTGGGGCCAACGTCCTGACTTTC. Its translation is CASSYERIPSGANVLTF.

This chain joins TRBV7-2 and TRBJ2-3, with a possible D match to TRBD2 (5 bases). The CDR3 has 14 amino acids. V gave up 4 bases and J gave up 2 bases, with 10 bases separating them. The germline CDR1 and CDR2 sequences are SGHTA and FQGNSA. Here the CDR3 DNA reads TGTGCCAGCAGCTCCGGACTGCACACAGATACGCAGTATTTT. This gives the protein CASSSGLHTDTQYF.

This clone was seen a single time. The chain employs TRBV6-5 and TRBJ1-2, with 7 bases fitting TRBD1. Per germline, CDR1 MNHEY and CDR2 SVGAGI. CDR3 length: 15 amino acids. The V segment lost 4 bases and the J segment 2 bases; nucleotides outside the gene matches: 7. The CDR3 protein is CASSSATTGNYGYTF. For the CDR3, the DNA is TGTGCCAGCAGTTCCGCGACGACAGGGAACTATGGCTACACCTTC.

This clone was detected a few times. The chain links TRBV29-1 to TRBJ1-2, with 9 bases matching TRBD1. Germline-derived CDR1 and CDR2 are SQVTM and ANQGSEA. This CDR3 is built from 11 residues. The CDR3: CGGQGLDGYTF. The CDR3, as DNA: TGCGGGGGACAGGGATTAGATGGCTACACCTTC. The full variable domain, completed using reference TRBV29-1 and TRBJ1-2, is SAVISQKPSRDICQRGTSLTIQCQVDSQVTMMFWYRQQPGQSLTLIATANQGSEATYESGFVIDKFPISRPNLTFSTLTVSNMSPEDSSIYLCGGQGLDGYTFGSGTRLTVV.

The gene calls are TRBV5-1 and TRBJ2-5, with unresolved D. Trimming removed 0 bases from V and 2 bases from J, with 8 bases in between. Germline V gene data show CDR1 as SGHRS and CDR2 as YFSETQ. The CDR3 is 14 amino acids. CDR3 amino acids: CASSLVPGQETQYF. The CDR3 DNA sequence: TGCGCCAGCAGCTTGGTCCCAGGACAAGAGACCCAGTACTTC.

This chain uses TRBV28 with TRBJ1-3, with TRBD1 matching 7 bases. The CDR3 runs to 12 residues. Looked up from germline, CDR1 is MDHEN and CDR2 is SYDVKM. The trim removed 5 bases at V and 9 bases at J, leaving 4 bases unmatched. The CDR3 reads CASSTGVSTIYF. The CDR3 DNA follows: TGTGCCAGCAGTACAGGGGTTAGCACCATATATTTT.

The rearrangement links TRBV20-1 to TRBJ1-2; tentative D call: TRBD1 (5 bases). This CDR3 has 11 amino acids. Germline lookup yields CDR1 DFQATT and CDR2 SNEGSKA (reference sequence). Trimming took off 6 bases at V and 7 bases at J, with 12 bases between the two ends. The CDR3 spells CSAFSGSGYTF. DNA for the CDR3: TGCAGTGCGTTCTCAGGGTCTGGCTACACCTTC.

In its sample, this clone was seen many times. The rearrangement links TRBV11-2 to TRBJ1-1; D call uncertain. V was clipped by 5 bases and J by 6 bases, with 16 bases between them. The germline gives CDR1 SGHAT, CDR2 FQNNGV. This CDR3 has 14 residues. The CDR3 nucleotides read TGTGCCAGCAGCCCGGTGTGGGGAGGGTCTGAAGCTTTCTTT. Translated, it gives CASSPVWGGSEAFF.

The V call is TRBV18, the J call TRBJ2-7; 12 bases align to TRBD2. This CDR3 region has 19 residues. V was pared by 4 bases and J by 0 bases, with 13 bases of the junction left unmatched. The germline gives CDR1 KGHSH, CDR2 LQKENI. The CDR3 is CASSQETGLAGSHSYEQYF. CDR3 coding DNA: TGTGCCAGCTCACAAGAAACCGGACTAGCGGGGAGCCACTCCTACGAGCAGTACTTC.

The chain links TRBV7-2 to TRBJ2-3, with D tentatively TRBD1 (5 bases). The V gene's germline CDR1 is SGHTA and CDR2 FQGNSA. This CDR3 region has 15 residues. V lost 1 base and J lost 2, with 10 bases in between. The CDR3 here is CASSLVAGPTDTQYF. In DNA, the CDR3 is TGTGCCAGCAGCTTAGTAGCAGGGCCCACAGATACGCAGTATTTT.

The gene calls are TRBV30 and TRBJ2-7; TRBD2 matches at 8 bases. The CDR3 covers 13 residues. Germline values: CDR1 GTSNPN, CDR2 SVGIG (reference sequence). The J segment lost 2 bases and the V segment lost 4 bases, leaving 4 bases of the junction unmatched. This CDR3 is CAWNIAGTYEQYF. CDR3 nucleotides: TGTGCCTGGAATATAGCGGGAACCTACGAGCAGTACTTC.

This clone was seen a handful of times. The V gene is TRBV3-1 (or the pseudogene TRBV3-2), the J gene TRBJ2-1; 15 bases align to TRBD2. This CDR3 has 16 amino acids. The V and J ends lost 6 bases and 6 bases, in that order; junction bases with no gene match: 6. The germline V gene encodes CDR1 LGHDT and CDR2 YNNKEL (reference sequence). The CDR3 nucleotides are TGTGCCAGCAGTCGAGGACTAGCGGGGGGGCTCAATGAGCAGTTCTTC. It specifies CASSRGLAGGLNEQFF.

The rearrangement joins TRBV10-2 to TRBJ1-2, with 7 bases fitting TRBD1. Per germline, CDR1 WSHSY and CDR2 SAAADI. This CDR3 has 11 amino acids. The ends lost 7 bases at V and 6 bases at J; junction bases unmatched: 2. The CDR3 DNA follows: TGCGCCAGCAAGGGGGCGCATGGCTACACCTTC. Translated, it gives CASKGAHGYTF.